This T cell receptor beta chain was sequenced in a study of T cells after posttransplantation cyclophosphamide. Study-wide results and caveats: Recipient CMV seropositivity and CMV reactivation strongly tracked TRB clonality. Skin or GI-infiltrating T cells shared few TRB sequences with blood. Donor-recipient repertoire similarity was low at 1-2 months, rising over year one.

This CDR3 has 13 residues. V was cut by 8 bases and J by 5 bases, with 15 bases left in between. The germline gives CDR1 LNHDA, CDR2 SQIVND (reference sequence). This table comes from immunoSEQ multiplex PCR, and its TCRdb copy is limited to in-frame clones, with some not included. Of tens of thousands of clones in the sample, about 93% were seen once. Concerning this clone: What it binds is not known.

This related bone marrow graft donor gave peripheral blood on the day of marrow donation. This sequence joins TRBV19 and TRBJ1-1; D unresolved. The clonotype originates from a woman under 40 in good health and a related stem cell transplant donor. Material for sequencing was PBMCs. CDR3 sequence reads: CASGWAGDTEAFF. The CDR3 DNA is TGTGCCAGTGGTTGGGCCGGGGATACTGAAGCTTTCTTT.